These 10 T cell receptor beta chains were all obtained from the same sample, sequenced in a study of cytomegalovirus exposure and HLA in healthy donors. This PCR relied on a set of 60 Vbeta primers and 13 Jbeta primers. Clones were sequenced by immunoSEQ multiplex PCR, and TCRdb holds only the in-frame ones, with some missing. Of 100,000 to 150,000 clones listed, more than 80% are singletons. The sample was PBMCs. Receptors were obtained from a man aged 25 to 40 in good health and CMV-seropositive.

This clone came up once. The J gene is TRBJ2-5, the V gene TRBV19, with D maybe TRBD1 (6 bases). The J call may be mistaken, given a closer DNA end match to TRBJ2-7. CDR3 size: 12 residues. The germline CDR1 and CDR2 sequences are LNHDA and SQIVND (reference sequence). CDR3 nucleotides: TGTGCCAGTAGTAAGGACAGAAACGAGCAGTACTTC. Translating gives CASSKDRNEQYF.

The CDR3 coding sequence is TGTGCCAGCAGTTACCAAACAGGGGGCTATGGCTACACCTTC. Protein product: CASSYQTGGYGYTF. This chain joins TRBV6-5 and TRBJ1-2; 8 bases agree with TRBD1. Losses at the gene ends were 2 bases for V and 4 bases for J; bases not matched to a gene: 3. Germline V gene lookup returns CDR1 MNHEY and CDR2 SVGAGI. This CDR3 has 14 amino acids.

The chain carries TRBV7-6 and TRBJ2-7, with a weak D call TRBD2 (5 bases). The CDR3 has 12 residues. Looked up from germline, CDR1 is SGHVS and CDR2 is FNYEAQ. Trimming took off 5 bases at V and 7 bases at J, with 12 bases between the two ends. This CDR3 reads CASSDSGVEQYF. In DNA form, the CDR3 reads TGTGCCAGCAGCGACTCCGGGGTGGAGCAGTACTTC.

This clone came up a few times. CDR3 coding DNA: TGCGCCAGCATGGGGGGTCCTAACACCGGGGAGCTGTTTTTT. Translated: CASMGGPNTGELFF. The chain recombines TRBV10-1 with TRBJ2-2; a possible D gene is TRBD2 (6 bases). Germline V gene sequence: CDR1 WNHNN, CDR2 SYGVQD (reference sequence). This CDR3 is built from 14 residues. The germline V and J ends were trimmed by 7 bases and 2 bases, with 11 bases remaining between them.

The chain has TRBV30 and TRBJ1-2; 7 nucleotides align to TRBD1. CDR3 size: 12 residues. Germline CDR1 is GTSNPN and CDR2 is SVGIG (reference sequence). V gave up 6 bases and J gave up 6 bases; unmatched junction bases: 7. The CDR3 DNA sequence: TGTGCCTGTAGGGGACAGCCGAATGGCTACACCTTC. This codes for CACRGQPNGYTF.

The chain's CDR3 is CASGLKRTGNGYTF. CDR3 DNA: TGTGCTAGTGGTCTGAAGAGGACAGGGAATGGCTACACCTTC. The genes are TRBV12-5 and TRBJ1-2; 8 bases are a match to TRBD1. V shed 5 bases and J 6 bases; nucleotides not matched to a gene: 8. The CDR3 contains 14 residues. Germline V CDR1 and CDR2: LGHNT, FRNRAP.

The CDR3 DNA follows: TGTGCCAGCAACGGACAGTTTGCTGAGCAGTTCTTC. Translation gives CASNGQFAEQFF. This sequence joins TRBV2 and TRBJ2-1; perhaps TRBD1 as D (6 bases). The V end was cut by 7 bases, the J end by 9 bases, with 13 bases between. The length of the CDR3 is 12 residues. Germline CDR1 is SNHLY and CDR2 is FYNNEI.

CDR3 loop: CASSAPGTYNTGELFF. Here the CDR3 DNA reads TGTGCCAGCAGCGCCCCCGGGACTTATAACACCGGGGAGCTGTTTTTT. This chain joins TRBV7-9 and TRBJ2-2; TRBD2 might be the D (6 bases). Germline V gene data show CDR1 as SEHNR and CDR2 as FQNEAQ (reference sequence). Trimming removed 5 bases at V and 2 bases at J, with 15 bases between. CDR3 length: 16 amino acids.

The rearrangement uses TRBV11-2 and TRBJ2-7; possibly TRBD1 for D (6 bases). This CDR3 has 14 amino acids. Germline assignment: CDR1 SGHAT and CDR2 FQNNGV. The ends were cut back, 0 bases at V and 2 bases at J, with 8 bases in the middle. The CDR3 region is CASSLETGTYEQYF. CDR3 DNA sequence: TGTGCCAGCAGCTTAGAAACAGGGACCTACGAGCAGTACTTC. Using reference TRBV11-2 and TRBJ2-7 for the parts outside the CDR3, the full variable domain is EAGVAQSPRYKIIEKRQSVAFWCNPISGHATLYWYQQILGQGPKLLIQFQNNGVVDDSQLPKDRFSAERLKGVDSTLKIQPAKLEDSAVYLCASSLETGTYEQYFGPGTRLTVT.

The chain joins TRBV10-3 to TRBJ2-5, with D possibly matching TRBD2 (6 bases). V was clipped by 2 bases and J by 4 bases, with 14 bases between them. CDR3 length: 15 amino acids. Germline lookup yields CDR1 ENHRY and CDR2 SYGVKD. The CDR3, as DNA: TGTGCCATCAGTGAGCATGGCGGGGACGGAGAGACCCAGTACTTC. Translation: CAISEHGGDGETQYF.